These 8 T cell receptor beta chains were all obtained from the same sample, sequenced in a study of a mutant IDH1 vaccine in newly diagnosed glioma. These receptors' antigens are unknown. Indicated time point: week 35, safety follow-up. Mutant IDH1 20-mer peptide, at 300 ug, made up each vaccine dose, with topical imiquimod. Libraries were prepared by immunoSEQ multiplex PCR; TCRdb keeps only in-frame clonotypes and omits some of them. The data show tens of thousands of clones, about 74% seen once. Sequencing used PBMCs, obtained from a glioma patient whose treatment included an IDH1 peptide vaccine. The receptor set was obtained from a man over 45 with glioma.

This clone was seen a handful of times. The chain joins TRBV7-2 to TRBJ1-1; D is possibly TRBD1 (6 bases). V was pared by 8 bases and J by 0 bases, with 16 bases between. Germline lookup yields CDR1 SGHTA and CDR2 FQGNSA. The length of the CDR3 is 15 residues. Here the CDR3 reads CASRFDRLLNTEAFF. For the CDR3, the DNA is TGTGCCAGCCGATTTGACAGGTTATTGAACACTGAAGCTTTCTTT.

The table lists this clone with a few counts. The J gene is TRBJ1-1, the V gene TRBV5-1, with 8 bases matching TRBD1. The ends lost 1 base at V and 7 bases at J; junction bases unmatched: 6. This CDR3 is built from 14 residues. The germline V gene encodes CDR1 SGHRS and CDR2 YFSETQ. CDR3 in DNA: TGCGCCAGCAGCTTGTTACAGGGGGATGGTGAAGCTTTCTTT. Amino acids: CASSLLQGDGEAFF.

Only one count was recorded for this clone. The gene calls are TRBV5-1 and TRBJ2-2, with TRBD2 as a possible D gene (7 bases). There are 16 residues in the CDR3. CDR1 is SGHRS, CDR2 YFSETQ, per germline. V was shortened by 4 bases and J by 3 bases, with 16 bases between the two germline ends. DNA of the CDR3: TGCGCCAGCAGCCCTGGCCGGGGGGCTGACACCGGGGAGCTGTTTTTT. Protein: CASSPGRGADTGELFF.

This chain joins TRBV6-6 and TRBJ1-5; D unresolved. Germline V gene data show CDR1 as MNHNY and CDR2 as SVGAGI (reference sequence). The CDR3 sequence is 11 residues long. Trimming stripped 11 bases from V and 5 bases from J, with 10 bases between. In DNA form, the CDR3 reads TGTGCCGGAGGGCTTGATCAGCCCCAGCATTTT. It specifies CAGGLDQPQHF.

The chain combines TRBV5-6 with TRBJ2-2; the match to TRBD2 covers 9 bases. This CDR3 is 19 amino acids long. Germline CDR1 is SGHDT and CDR2 is YYEEEE. V gave up 4 bases and J gave up 6 bases; unmatched junction bases: 19. The CDR3 loop is CASSLGGSGGTLGPGELFF. CDR3 nucleotides: TGTGCCAGCAGCCTTGGGGGTAGCGGGGGAACCCTTGGCCCCGGGGAGCTGTTTTTT.

The V gene is TRBV18, the J gene TRBJ2-7; D is possibly TRBD1 (5 bases). The germline V gene encodes CDR1 KGHSH and CDR2 LQKENI. CDR3 length: 16 residues. Deletions cut 2 bases from V and 1 base from J, with 15 bases between. The CDR3 DNA follows: TGTGCCAGCTCACCAGTGGTAGGGGATAGGTCCTACGAGCAGTACTTC. Protein product: CASSPVVGDRSYEQYF.

The chain joins TRBV7-3 to TRBJ1-1; TRBD1 might be the D (5 bases). CDR3 length: 15 residues. Germline lookup yields CDR1 SGHTA and CDR2 FQGTGA. With 1 base removed from V and 4 bases from J, the gap between germline ends came to 13 bases. CDR3 amino acids: CASSLSRAGTTEAFF. The CDR3 nucleotides read TGTGCCAGCAGCTTAAGTCGGGCAGGGACCACTGAAGCTTTCTTT.

This chain joins TRBV19 and TRBJ2-2, with 7 bases matching TRBD1. J lost 2 bases, V lost 10 bases, and 10 bases had no gene match. The CDR3 is 15 residues long. In germline, CDR1 is LNHDA, CDR2 SQIVND (reference sequence). The CDR3 bases are TGTGCCACACTACGGACAGGACGAAACACCGGGGAGCTGTTTTTT. This sequence encodes CATLRTGRNTGELFF.